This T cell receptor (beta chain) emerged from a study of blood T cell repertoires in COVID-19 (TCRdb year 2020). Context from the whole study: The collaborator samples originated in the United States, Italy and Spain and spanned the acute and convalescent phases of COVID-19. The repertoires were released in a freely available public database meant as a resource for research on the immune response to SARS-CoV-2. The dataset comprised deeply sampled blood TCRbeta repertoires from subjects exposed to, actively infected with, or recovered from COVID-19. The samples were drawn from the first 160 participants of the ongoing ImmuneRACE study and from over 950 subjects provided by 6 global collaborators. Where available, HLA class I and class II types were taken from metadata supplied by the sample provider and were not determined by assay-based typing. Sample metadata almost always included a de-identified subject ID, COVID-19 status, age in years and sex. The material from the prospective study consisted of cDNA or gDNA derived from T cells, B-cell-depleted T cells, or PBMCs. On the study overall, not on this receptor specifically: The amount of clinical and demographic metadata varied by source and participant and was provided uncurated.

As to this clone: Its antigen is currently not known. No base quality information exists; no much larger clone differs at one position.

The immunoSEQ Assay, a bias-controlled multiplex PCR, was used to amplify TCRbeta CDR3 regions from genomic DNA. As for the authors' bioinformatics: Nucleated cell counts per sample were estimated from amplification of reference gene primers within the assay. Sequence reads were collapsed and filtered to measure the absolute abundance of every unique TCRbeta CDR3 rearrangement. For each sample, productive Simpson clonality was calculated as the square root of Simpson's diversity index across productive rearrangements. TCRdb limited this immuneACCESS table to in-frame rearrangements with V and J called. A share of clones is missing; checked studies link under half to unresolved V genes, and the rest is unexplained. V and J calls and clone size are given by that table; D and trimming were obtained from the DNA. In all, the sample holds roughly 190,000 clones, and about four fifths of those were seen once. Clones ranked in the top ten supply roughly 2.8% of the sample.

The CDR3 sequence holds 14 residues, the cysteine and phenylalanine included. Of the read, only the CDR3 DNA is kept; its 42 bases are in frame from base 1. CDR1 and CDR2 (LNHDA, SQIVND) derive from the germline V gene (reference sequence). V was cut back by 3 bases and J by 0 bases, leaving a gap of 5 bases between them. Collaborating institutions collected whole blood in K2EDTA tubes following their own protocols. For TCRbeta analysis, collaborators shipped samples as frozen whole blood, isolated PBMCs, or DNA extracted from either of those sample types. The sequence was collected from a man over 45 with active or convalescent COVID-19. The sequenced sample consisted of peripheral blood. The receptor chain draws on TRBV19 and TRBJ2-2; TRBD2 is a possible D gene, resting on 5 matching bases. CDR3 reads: CASSMEANTGELFF. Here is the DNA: TGTGCCAGTAGTATGGAGGCGAACACCGGGGAGCTGTTTTTT.